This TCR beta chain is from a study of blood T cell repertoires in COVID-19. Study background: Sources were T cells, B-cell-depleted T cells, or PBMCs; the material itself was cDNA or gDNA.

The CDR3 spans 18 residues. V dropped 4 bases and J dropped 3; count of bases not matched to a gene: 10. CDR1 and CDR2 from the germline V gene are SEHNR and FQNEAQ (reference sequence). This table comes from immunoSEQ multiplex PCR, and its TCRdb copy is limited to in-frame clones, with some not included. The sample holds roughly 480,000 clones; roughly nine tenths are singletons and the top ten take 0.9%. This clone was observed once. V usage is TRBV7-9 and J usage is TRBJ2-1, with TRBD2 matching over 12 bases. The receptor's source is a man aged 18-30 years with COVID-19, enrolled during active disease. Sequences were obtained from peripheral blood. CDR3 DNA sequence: TGTGCCAGCAGCTCCATCAGGGGGACTAGCGGGTTCTACAATGAGCAGTTCTTC. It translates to CASSSIRGTSGFYNEQFF.